This T cell receptor (beta chain) originates from a study of T cell responses to AZD1222 COVID-19 vaccine. The CDR3 loop spans 15 amino acids. The J segment lost 9 bases and the V segment lost 3 bases, leaving 10 bases of the junction unmatched. Germline values: CDR1 SGHTA, CDR2 FQGNSA. Study-level results: Seropositive AZD1222 recipients at baseline numbered only 6 or 7. Every sample of the repertoires postdated the peak T cell response. Spike-specific TCR breadth and depth both grew after two AZD1222 doses. Donors were chiefly white British, with a greater number of females, and clonal diversity was perhaps underestimated.

TCRdb keeps only in-frame clones here, not all; method: immunoSEQ multiplex PCR. The sample has more than 80,000 clones; approximately 91% are singletons. Points on this clone: Its antigen is currently unknown.

The material was peripheral blood, obtained on day 0 of AZD1222 vaccination. The chain is built from TRBV7-2 and TRBJ2-1; TRBD2 matches 8 bases. This TCR was recovered from an adult in good health. The CDR3 DNA sequence: TGTGCCAGCAGCTTGTGGGGGCGGGAGGAGGCTGAGCAGTTCTTC. This gives the protein CASSLWGREEAEQFF.